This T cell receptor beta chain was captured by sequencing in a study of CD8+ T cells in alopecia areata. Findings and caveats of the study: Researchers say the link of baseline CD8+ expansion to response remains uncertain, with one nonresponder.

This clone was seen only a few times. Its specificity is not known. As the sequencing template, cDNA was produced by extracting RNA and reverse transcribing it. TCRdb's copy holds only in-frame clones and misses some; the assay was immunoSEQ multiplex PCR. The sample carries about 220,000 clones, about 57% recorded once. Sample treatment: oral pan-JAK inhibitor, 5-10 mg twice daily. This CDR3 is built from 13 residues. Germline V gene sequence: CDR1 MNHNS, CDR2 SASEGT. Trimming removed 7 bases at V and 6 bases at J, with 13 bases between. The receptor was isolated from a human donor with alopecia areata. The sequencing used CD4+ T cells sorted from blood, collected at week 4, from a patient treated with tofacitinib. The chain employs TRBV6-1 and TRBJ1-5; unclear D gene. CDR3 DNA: TGTGCCAGCATCGACCTGACGGGTCAGCCCCAGCATTTT. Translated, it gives CASIDLTGQPQHF.